What follows is one T cell receptor (beta chain) and its context. The antigen remains undetermined. The repertoire was sequenced with immunoSEQ multiplex PCR; TCRdb's copy has only in-frame clones and lacks some. The data hold just under 45,000 clones, with about 67% observed a single time. V was shortened by 5 bases and J by 3 bases, with 16 bases between the two germline ends. From germline, CDR1 is MDHEN and CDR2 SYDVKM. The CDR3 loop spans 16 amino acids. The sample belongs to a study of radiotherapy plus CTLA-4 blockade in lung cancer. Study findings and constraints: The study found tumor-derived TCR clones expanded in blood after radiotherapy plus ipilimumab. Early blood T cell clone changes and increased post-radiation serum interferon-beta were reportedly the strongest response predictors.

J is TRBJ1-4 and V is TRBV28, with D possibly being TRBD1 (5 bases). This TCR was recovered from a human donor with non-small cell lung cancer who had a partial response to radiotherapy plus ipilimumab. Sequenced material: peripheral blood, taken from a patient treated with radiotherapy plus ipilimumab. The CDR3 reads CASSTPGRAANEKLFF. CDR3 DNA: TGTGCCAGCAGTACCCCCGGCAGGGCAGCTAATGAAAAACTGTTTTTT. Together with reference TRBV28 and TRBJ1-4, the CDR3 gives the full variable domain: DVKVTQSSRYLVKRTGEKVFLECVQDMDHENMFWYRQDPGLGLRLIYFSYDVKMKEKGDIPEGYSVSREKKERFSLILESASTNQTSMYLCASSTPGRAANEKLFFGSGTQLSVL.